This passage covers 8 T cell receptor beta chains from one sample sequenced in a study of blood T cell repertoires in COVID-19. This table comes from immunoSEQ multiplex PCR, and its TCRdb copy is limited to in-frame clones, with some not included. The sample shows approximately 350,000 clones, 75% to 90% of them seen only once. Sequencing used peripheral blood. These receptors came from a woman aged 55-75 years with COVID-19, enrolled during active disease.

This chain links TRBV15 with TRBJ2-1; TRBD1 is a possible D gene (6 bases). CDR1 and CDR2 from the germline V gene are LNHNV and YYDKDF (reference sequence). This CDR3 has 14 amino acids. The germline V and J ends were trimmed by 0 bases and 3 bases, with 6 bases remaining between them. CDR3 coding DNA: TGTGCCACCAGCAGAGAAGGGGGCTACAATGAGCAGTTCTTC. Translation gives CATSREGGYNEQFF.

The sample holds a few counts of this clone. The chain employs TRBV7-9 and TRBJ1-2; perhaps TRBD1 as D (5 bases). The V gene's germline CDR1 is SEHNR and CDR2 FQNEAQ (reference sequence). The V end lost 2 bases, the J end lost 8 bases, and 15 bases lay between the germline ends. The length of the CDR3 is 14 residues. The CDR3 loop is CASSLTRVVAGYTF. The CDR3 bases are TGTGCCAGCAGCTTAACCAGGGTGGTCGCCGGCTACACCTTC.

The V call is TRBV4-3, the J call TRBJ1-1, with 8 positions matching TRBD1. Looked up from germline, CDR1 is LGHNA and CDR2 is YSLEER. CDR3 length: 13 residues. With V trimmed by 3 bases and J by 7 bases, 4 bases remained unmatched. The CDR3 protein is CASSQDRVGEAFF. In DNA, the CDR3 is TGCGCCAGCAGCCAGGACAGGGTGGGTGAAGCTTTCTTT.

The CDR3 reads CASSPTGGGTQYF. Written as DNA, the CDR3 is TGTGCCAGCAGCCCCACAGGGGGAGGGACCCAGTACTTC. The chain carries TRBV9 and TRBJ2-5, with TRBD1 identical over 8 bases. Germline CDR1 is SGDLS and CDR2 is YYNGEE. This CDR3 has 13 residues. V trimming: 4 bases; J trimming: 7 bases; junction bases outside the gene matches: 6.

The chain couples TRBV7-9 to TRBJ2-2, with TRBD1 identical over 9 bases. The junction had 6 bases not matched to a gene; V was cut back by 5 bases and J by 5 bases. From germline, CDR1 is SEHNR and CDR2 FQNEAQ (reference sequence). This CDR3 spans 15 amino acids. The CDR3 protein is CASSAGTGMTGELFF. DNA of the CDR3: TGTGCCAGCAGCGCCGGGACAGGGATGACCGGGGAGCTGTTTTTT.

The chain is built from TRBV7-9 and TRBJ1-2, with D perhaps matching TRBD1 (5 bases). The germline V and J ends were trimmed by 5 bases and 2 bases, with 12 bases remaining between them. In germline, CDR1 is SEHNR, CDR2 FQNEAQ (reference sequence). The CDR3 covers 14 residues. Here the CDR3 reads CASSPTGGNYGYTF. The CDR3, as DNA: TGTGCCAGCAGCCCCACGGGGGGGAACTATGGCTACACCTTC.

This chain uses TRBV9 with TRBJ2-7, with 9 bases fitting TRBD1. V was clipped by 5 bases and J by 5 bases; unmatched bases: 14. Per the germline V gene, CDR1 is SGDLS and CDR2 is YYNGEE. The CDR3 has 16 residues. CDR3 DNA: TGTGCCAGCAGTCGAGGGCCGGGACAGGGAAGCCACGAGCAGTACTTC. Protein: CASSRGPGQGSHEQYF. Together with reference TRBV9 and TRBJ2-7, the CDR3 gives the full variable domain: DSGVTQTPKHLITATGQRVTLRCSPRSGDLSVYWYQQSLDQGLQFLIQYYNGEERAKGNILERFSAQQFPDLHSELNLSSLELGDSALYFCASSRGPGQGSHEQYFGPGTRLTVT.

This chain connects TRBV9 to TRBJ2-1; no reliable D call. CDR1 is SGDLS and CDR2 is YYNGEE in the germline V gene. V dropped 4 bases and J dropped 8 bases, with 7 bases sitting between them. The CDR3 has 11 amino acids. CDR3 DNA: TGTGCCAGCAGCACAATGGATGAGCAGTTCTTC. Translating it yields CASSTMDEQFF.